The 27 T cell receptor beta chains below all came from one sample that was sequenced in a study of long-term antiretroviral therapy in people with HIV. Sequencing relied on immunoSEQ assay v3.0, run at survey level. The method was immunoSEQ multiplex PCR; TCRdb's version includes in-frame clones alone and lacks a portion of them. Counted here are approximately 35,000 clones, about 83% occurring once; the ten biggest clones make up about 7.6%. The sample in question was unsorted PBMCs, obtained 2 years after starting antiretroviral therapy. Receptors originate from a woman aged 45-59 years with HIV.

The gene calls are TRBV6-8 and TRBJ1-4; D gene ambiguous. V lost 9 bases to trimming and J lost 2 bases, with 10 bases between them. The CDR3 extends over 13 amino acids. In germline, CDR1 is MNHGY, CDR2 SAAAGT. The CDR3 is CASRRRTNEKLFF. The CDR3 DNA follows: TGTGCCAGTCGGCGTCGGACTAATGAAAAACTGTTTTTT.

The genes are TRBV10-3 and TRBJ2-3; TRBD1 matches at 10 bases. CDR1 and CDR2 (germline): ENHRY, SYGVKD. There are 17 residues in the CDR3. V was pared by 3 bases and J by 1 base, with 7 bases of the junction left unmatched. The DNA of the CDR3 is TGTGCCATCAGTGATCCGACAGGGGGCGTCCGCACAGATACGCAGTATTTT. Its translation: CAISDPTGGVRTDTQYF.

The gene calls are TRBV9 and TRBJ1-1; D possibly corresponds to TRBD1 (6 bases). The germline V gene encodes CDR1 SGDLS and CDR2 YYNGEE. The V gene lost 3 bases and the J gene lost 4 bases, with 19 bases spanning the gap. This CDR3 region has 16 residues. CDR3 DNA: TGTGCCAGCAGCGAGGCAGAGAAGGGGGGAAGCACTGAAGCTTTCTTT. This sequence encodes CASSEAEKGGSTEAFF.

The chain has TRBV28 and TRBJ2-7; D tentatively fits TRBD1 or TRBD2 (5 bases each). The length of the CDR3 is 15 residues. Trimming shortened V by 7 bases and J by 0 bases, and 16 bases separated the two germline ends. From germline, CDR1 is MDHEN and CDR2 SYDVKM. The CDR3 region is CASKTGATSSYEQYF. The CDR3 coding sequence is TGTGCCAGCAAGACCGGGGCCACTAGCTCCTACGAGCAGTACTTC.

Only one count was recorded for this clone. The chain is built from TRBV2 and TRBJ1-4; D perhaps matches TRBD1 (6 bases). The V gene's germline CDR1 is SNHLY and CDR2 FYNNEI. This CDR3 region has 13 residues. The V and J ends lost 7 bases and 5 bases respectively, with 11 bases between them. The DNA of the CDR3 is TGTGCCAGCATCTGGACAGAGAATGAAAAACTGTTTTTT. This sequence encodes CASIWTENEKLFF.

The rearrangement joins TRBV10-3 to TRBJ1-6, with TRBD1 as a possible D gene (5 bases). V was cut by 6 bases and J by 9 bases, with 18 bases left in between. CDR1 and CDR2 (germline): ENHRY, SYGVKD. This CDR3 region has 15 residues. The chain's CDR3 is CAIRDGGQAISPLHF. Written as DNA, the CDR3 is TGTGCCATCAGGGATGGGGGTCAAGCCATTTCACCCCTCCACTTT.

The V gene is TRBV28, the J gene TRBJ1-3, with 9 bases that match TRBD1. V lost 2 bases to trimming and J lost 0 bases; unmatched junction nucleotides: 8. CDR1 and CDR2 from the germline V gene are MDHEN and SYDVKM. CDR3 length: 18 amino acids. The CDR3 is CASSLNPGTGRSGNTIYF. CDR3 bases: TGTGCCAGCAGTTTAAATCCCGGGACAGGGCGCTCTGGAAACACCATATATTTT.

This clone showed up just a few times. The rearrangement uses TRBV4-1 and TRBJ2-2; the D is unclear. Germline values: CDR1 MGHRA, CDR2 YSYEKL. The V end was cut by 0 bases, the J end by 1 base, with 12 bases between. The length of the CDR3 is 17 residues. The CDR3 sequence is CASSQDTGRVNTGELFF. In DNA form, the CDR3 reads TGCGCCAGCAGCCAAGATACTGGCAGAGTGAACACCGGGGAGCTGTTTTTT.

The J gene is TRBJ1-2, the V gene TRBV19; TRBD1 matches at 10 bases. V gave up 10 bases and J gave up 5 bases; unmatched junction bases: 13. CDR3 length equals 15 residues. CDR1 is LNHDA, CDR2 SQIVND, per germline (reference sequence). The DNA for the CDR3 is TGTGCCACGATTGACAGGGGGCGAGTAGGTTATGGCTACACCTTC. As protein: CATIDRGRVGYGYTF.

The J gene is TRBJ1-1, the V gene TRBV9; D remains unclear. The V gene lost 0 bases and the J gene lost 0 bases, with 18 bases spanning the gap. CDR3 length equals 18 residues. The germline V gene encodes CDR1 SGDLS and CDR2 YYNGEE. CDR3 amino acids: CASSVAAADLRMNTEAFF. The CDR3 DNA reads TGTGCCAGCAGCGTAGCGGCGGCAGACTTGAGGATGAACACTGAAGCTTTCTTT.

The genes are TRBV5-6 and TRBJ2-5, with D perhaps matching TRBD1 or TRBD2 (6 bases each). The V end lost 3 bases, the J end lost 1 base, and 7 bases lay between the germline ends. Germline CDR1 SGHDT, CDR2 YYEEEE. The CDR3 spans 13 residues. The CDR3 here is CASSWGAQETQYF. CDR3 bases: TGTGCCAGCAGCTGGGGGGCCCAAGAGACCCAGTACTTC.

V is TRBV7-2 and J is TRBJ2-7, with a weak D call TRBD2 (5 bases). Trimming shortened V by 6 bases and J by 3 bases, and 12 bases separated the two germline ends. CDR3 length equals 13 residues. Germline assignment: CDR1 SGHTA and CDR2 FQGNSA. The CDR3, as DNA: TGTGCCAGCAGTTATGGACTGAACTACGAGCAGTACGTC. Translation gives CASSYGLNYEQYV.

This chain joins TRBV5-1 and TRBJ1-4, with 7 bases aligning to TRBD1. V shed 0 bases and J 3 bases; nucleotides not matched to a gene: 5. The CDR3 loop spans 16 amino acids. The germline gives CDR1 SGHRS, CDR2 YFSETQ. CDR3 sequence: CASSLGFDRANEKLFF. CDR3 sequence (DNA): TGCGCCAGCAGCTTGGGATTCGACAGGGCTAATGAAAAACTGTTTTTT.

This chain uses TRBV29-1 with TRBJ1-1; no reliable D call. V shed 2 bases and J shed 0 bases, with 4 bases lying between them. The CDR3 spans 12 residues. Germline CDR1 reads SQVTM; CDR2 reads ANQGSEA. The CDR3 DNA sequence: TGCAGCGTTGAACCTTTGAACACTGAAGCTTTCTTT. As protein: CSVEPLNTEAFF. Drawing the rest from reference TRBV29-1 and TRBJ1-1, the complete variable domain is SAVISQKPSRDICQRGTSLTIQCQVDSQVTMMFWYRQQPGQSLTLIATANQGSEATYESGFVIDKFPISRPNLTFSTLTVSNMSPEDSSIYLCSVEPLNTEAFFGQGTRLTVV.

The chain recombines TRBV5-6 with TRBJ2-1; 7 bases map to TRBD1. The CDR3 totals 14 residues. With 5 bases clipped from V and 6 bases from J, the junction kept 8 bases outside the gene matches. CDR1 and CDR2 (germline): SGHDT, YYEEEE. CDR3 DNA sequence: TGTGCCAGCAGGTCGCCAGGGGGAAGCAATGAGCAGTTCTTC. Residues: CASRSPGGSNEQFF.

The chain has TRBV18 and TRBJ2-7; D might be TRBD1 (6 bases). The CDR3 extends over 14 amino acids. V lost 3 bases and J 0 bases, leaving 9 bases between the germline ends. Germline V lookup: CDR1 KGHSH, CDR2 LQKENI. DNA for the CDR3: TGTGCCAGCTCACCGGACAGAAGCTCCTACGAGCAGTACTTC. It yields the protein CASSPDRSSYEQYF.

The rearrangement joins TRBV4-2 to TRBJ1-3; 9 positions match TRBD1. J was trimmed by 8 bases and V by 4 bases; bases with no gene match: 6. The length of the CDR3 is 14 residues. Germline CDR1 and CDR2: LGHNA and YNFKEQ. CDR3 region: CASSLQGATDTIYF. CDR3 nucleotide sequence: TGTGCCAGCAGCCTACAGGGGGCCACGGACACCATATATTTT.

The chain joins TRBV10-2 to TRBJ2-2; unclear D gene. Germline V CDR1 and CDR2: WSHSY, SAAADI. The CDR3 sequence is 13 residues long. V lost 8 bases and J 1 base, leaving 8 bases between the germline ends. The CDR3 reads CASLEGNTGELFF. In DNA, the CDR3 is TGCGCCAGCCTCGAAGGGAACACCGGGGAGCTGTTTTTT.

CDR3 residues: CASSKGADTGELFF. In DNA form, the CDR3 reads TGCGCCAGCAGCAAGGGGGCAGACACCGGGGAGCTGTTTTTT. The genes are TRBV5-1 and TRBJ2-2; 7 positions match TRBD1. Germline CDR1 and CDR2: SGHRS and YFSETQ. The CDR3 has 14 amino acids. The V and J ends lost 4 bases and 3 bases, in that order; junction bases with no gene match: 3.

This clone was seen a single time. This chain links TRBV6-1 with TRBJ2-5; no clear D gene. Per germline, CDR1 MNHNS and CDR2 SASEGT. The CDR3 is 12 amino acids. Trimming pared 7 bases from V and 0 bases from J, leaving 6 bases between. CDR3 loop: CASTGDQETQYF. The CDR3 DNA sequence: TGTGCCAGCACTGGGGACCAAGAGACCCAGTACTTC.

This chain's CDR3 is CASSEGLAGGPTGELFF. DNA of the CDR3: TGCGCCAGCAGTGAGGGACTAGCGGGGGGTCCCACCGGGGAGCTGTTTTTT. The rearrangement joins TRBV10-2 to TRBJ2-2; TRBD2 aligns across 14 bases. The CDR3 covers 17 residues. Germline-derived CDR1 and CDR2 are WSHSY and SAAADI. Trimming cost V 2 bases and J 4 bases; bases outside gene matches: 3.

The chain employs TRBV6-1 and TRBJ2-3; D is unresolved. Germline CDR1 is MNHNS and CDR2 is SASEGT. Trimming pared 0 bases from V and 0 bases from J, leaving 7 bases between. The CDR3 has 15 residues. The chain's CDR3 is CASSEATRSTDTQYF. CDR3 nucleotide sequence: TGTGCCAGCAGTGAAGCTACCAGAAGCACAGATACGCAGTATTTT.

This chain links TRBV21-1 with TRBJ1-1; the tabulated D call, TRBD1, remains unverified against the DNA. TRBV21-1 is an annotated pseudogene. This CDR3 contains 15 residues. The CDR3, as DNA: TGTGCCAGCAGCAAAGAGGGGGCAGGGGAGAGTGAAGCTTTCTTT. Translation: CASSKEGAGESEAFF.

The gene calls are TRBV13 and TRBJ2-5; D might be TRBD2 (5 bases). V lost 5 bases to trimming and J lost 5 bases, with 15 bases between them. The CDR3 consists of 14 residues. Looked up from germline, CDR1 is PRHDT and CDR2 is FYEKMQ (reference sequence). The CDR3 sequence is CASSRFEGLETQYF. In DNA, the CDR3 is TGTGCCAGCAGCCGATTCGAGGGCTTGGAGACCCAGTACTTC.

The chain couples TRBV18 to TRBJ2-3; D call uncertain. V lost 6 bases and J lost 10, with 20 bases in between. The CDR3 loop spans 14 amino acids. Germline lookup yields CDR1 KGHSH and CDR2 LQKENI. CDR3 nucleotide sequence: TGTGCCAGCTCGTCTACAAACGGCCTCCAAGCGCAGTATTTT. It translates to CASSSTNGLQAQYF.

The genes are TRBV30 and TRBJ1-3; 7 positions agree with TRBD1. CDR3 length: 14 amino acids. V dropped 4 bases and J dropped 2; count of bases not matched to a gene: 5. The germline V gene encodes CDR1 GTSNPN and CDR2 SVGIG (reference sequence). CDR3: CAWNAQGAGNTIYF. The DNA of the CDR3 is TGTGCCTGGAACGCCCAGGGGGCTGGAAACACCATATATTTT. Based on the CDR3 plus reference TRBV30 and TRBJ1-3, the full variable domain is SQTIHQWPATLVQPVGSPLSLECTVEGTSNPNLYWYRQAAGRGLQLLFYSVGIGQISSEVPQNLSASRPQDRQFILSSKKLLLSDSGFYLCAWNAQGAGNTIYFGEGSWLTVV.

The chain has TRBV10-3 and TRBJ2-3, with TRBD1 matching 9 bases. The CDR3 covers 15 residues. V dropped 4 bases and J dropped 4; count of bases not matched to a gene: 6. CDR1 is ENHRY, CDR2 SYGVKD, per germline. The CDR3 DNA is TGTGCCATCAGTGGGGGACAGGGTGGGGCAGATACGCAGTATTTT. It yields the protein CAISGGQGGADTQYF.